The sequence of this T cell receptor (beta chain) was determined in a study of shared clonotypes between healthy human individuals. The method was immunoSEQ multiplex PCR; TCRdb's version includes in-frame clones alone and lacks a portion of them. Of about 1 million clones listed, roughly 80% are singletons. Germline V gene data show CDR1 as MNHEY and CDR2 as SMNVEV (reference sequence). This CDR3 comprises 15 residues. V shed 4 bases and J shed 1 base, with 13 bases lying between them. Specimen: memory CD4+ T cells sorted from blood. Subset meaning: CD45RA-negative fraction. The clonotype was recovered from a man younger than 35 in good health. The rearrangement uses TRBV27 and TRBJ2-5; D is perhaps TRBD2 (6 bases). The CDR3 region is CASSSIRRGQETQYF. CDR3 sequence (DNA): TGTGCCAGCAGTTCCATCCGGCGGGGCCAAGAGACCCAGTACTTC.